The clone carrying this TCR beta chain was observed many times. The CDR3 contains 15 residues. The ends lost 4 bases at V and 3 bases at J; junction bases unmatched: 3. Germline assignment: CDR1 SGHRS and CDR2 YFSETQ. This sample was taken from a study of T cells in Graves' hyperthyroidism and ophthalmopathy. Researchers took RNA transcripts and amplified the TCR beta CDR3 regions from them. A first-round RT-PCR of the TCR CDR3 used the HTBI primer set. TCRdb redid the calling of the multiplex PCR reads with MiXCR, one entry per CDR3 protein. The sample lists around 400,000 distinct CDR3 sequences; 12% to 15% were seen once.

Source material: blood. The TCR originated in a woman aged 60-75 years with Graves' ophthalmopathy. V usage is TRBV5-1 and J usage is TRBJ2-7; TRBD2 matches 14 bases. The CDR3 region is CASSTGTSGSYEQYF. In nucleotides, the CDR3 is TGCGCCAGCAGCACGGGGACTAGCGGGAGCTACGAGCAGTACTTC.